This passage covers 30 T cell receptor beta chains from one sample sequenced in a study of T cell responses to AZD1222 COVID-19 vaccine. TCRdb keeps only in-frame clones here, not all; method: immunoSEQ multiplex PCR. The table has 45,000 to 60,000 clones, approximately 86% seen once. Material: peripheral blood, obtained on day 0 of AZD1222 vaccination. These receptors were collected from an adult in good health.

The rearrangement links TRBV19 to TRBJ1-1, with a weak D call TRBD1 (6 bases). The CDR3 length is 14 residues. Germline V gene sequence: CDR1 LNHDA, CDR2 SQIVND (reference sequence). Trimming shortened V by 4 bases and J by 4 bases, and 13 bases separated the two germline ends. The DNA for the CDR3 is TGTGCCAGTAGTAAGACAGGTACTAGCACTGAAGCTTTCTTT. Translating it yields CASSKTGTSTEAFF.

The rearrangement joins TRBV28 to TRBJ2-1, with 12 positions matching TRBD2. Losses at the gene ends were 4 bases for V and 12 bases for J; bases not matched to a gene: 7. The CDR3 has 14 amino acids. The germline V gene encodes CDR1 MDHEN and CDR2 SYDVKM. The CDR3 DNA reads as TGTGCCAGCAGTTCATCTAGCGGGAGGGCGAGGCAGTTCTTC. Translated, it gives CASSSSSGRARQFF.

The chain combines TRBV4-1 with TRBJ1-6, with D possibly matching TRBD1 (5 bases). V lost 0 bases and J 9 bases, leaving 18 bases between the germline ends. Germline V gene lookup returns CDR1 MGHRA and CDR2 YSYEKL. The CDR3 runs to 17 residues. In DNA form, the CDR3 reads TGCGCCAGCAGCCAAGAACCAGGGATGGTCAGGCGTTCACCCCTCCACTTT. Translation gives CASSQEPGMVRRSPLHF.

This clone was recorded a few times. The chain joins TRBV5-1 to TRBJ1-2; TRBD1 might be the D (5 bases). Between the trimmed V and J ends, which lost 4 bases and 4 bases, there was a span of 14 bases. This CDR3 has 14 amino acids. Germline CDR1 is SGHRS and CDR2 is YFSETQ. The CDR3 bases are TGCGCCAGCAGCGCCCCTGACAGATCCTATGGCTACACCTTC. It yields the protein CASSAPDRSYGYTF.

This clone was observed a handful of times. The chain carries TRBV4-1 and TRBJ1-4; D remains unclear. V was cut by 2 bases and J by 5 bases, with 18 bases left in between. CDR1 MGHRA and CDR2 YSYEKL come from the germline V gene. The CDR3 is 17 amino acids. CDR3 nucleotide sequence: TGCGCCAGCAGCCAAATTCGAGGGAAGGACGGGAATGAAAAACTGTTTTTT. Encoded protein: CASSQIRGKDGNEKLFF.

The CDR3 sequence: CASSLDSGSSYNEQFF. The CDR3 DNA sequence: TGTGCCAGCAGCTTGGATAGCGGGAGCTCCTACAATGAGCAGTTCTTC. This chain connects TRBV5-4 to TRBJ2-1; the match to TRBD2 covers 9 bases. This CDR3 is built from 16 residues. Germline values: CDR1 SGHNT, CDR2 YYREEE (reference sequence). V lost 0 bases and J lost 0; bases outside the gene matches: 1.

The chain joins TRBV2 to TRBJ2-7; 9 positions match TRBD2. Losses at the gene ends were 4 bases for V and 5 bases for J; bases not matched to a gene: 18. CDR3 length: 18 residues. Per the germline V gene, CDR1 is SNHLY and CDR2 is FYNNEI. In DNA form, the CDR3 reads TGTGCCAGCAGTGGATCCGAGGGCGGGAGGGGTTTGAAGAACGAGCAGTACTTC. Translated, it gives CASSGSEGGRGLKNEQYF.

The chain joins TRBV29-1 to TRBJ2-5; the match to TRBD2 covers 8 bases. V was pared by 3 bases and J by 2 bases, with 8 bases of the junction left unmatched. Germline CDR1 and CDR2: SQVTM and ANQGSEA. There are 15 residues in the CDR3. In DNA form, the CDR3 reads TGCAGCGTTGACCTGGGGGCTAGCGGGCAAGAGACCCAGTACTTC. This sequence encodes CSVDLGASGQETQYF. Variable domain in full (rest from reference TRBV29-1 and TRBJ2-5): SAVISQKPSRDICQRGTSLTIQCQVDSQVTMMFWYRQQPGQSLTLIATANQGSEATYESGFVIDKFPISRPNLTFSTLTVSNMSPEDSSIYLCSVDLGASGQETQYFGPGTRLLVL.

This clone was detected once. V is TRBV4-1 and J is TRBJ2-3, with unresolved D. V lost 2 bases and J lost 2, with 5 bases in between. This CDR3 region has 13 residues. The germline gives CDR1 MGHRA, CDR2 YSYEKL. The CDR3 DNA is TGCGCCAGCAGCCAACTTTACACAGATACGCAGTATTTT. Residues: CASSQLYTDTQYF.

The CDR3 DNA sequence: TGTGCCAGCAGCCAAAGGGAGGGCACAGGAAACTATGGCTACACCTTC. This encodes CASSQREGTGNYGYTF. This sequence joins TRBV4-2 and TRBJ1-2; D possibly corresponds to TRBD1 (5 bases). Trimming removed 2 bases from V and 2 bases from J, with 15 bases in between. Germline CDR1 reads LGHNA; CDR2 reads YNFKEQ. This CDR3 is 16 amino acids long.

This rearrangement joins TRBV7-2 to TRBJ1-1; unclear D gene. The V gene lost 5 bases and the J gene lost 2 bases, with 9 bases spanning the gap. This CDR3 has 13 amino acids. Germline V gene data show CDR1 as SGHTA and CDR2 as FQGNSA. CDR3 in amino acids: CASSQPVNTEAFF. CDR3 coding DNA: TGTGCCAGCAGCCAACCGGTAAACACTGAAGCTTTCTTT. The full variable domain, completed using reference TRBV7-2 and TRBJ1-1, is GAGVSQSPSNKVTEKGKDVELRCDPISGHTALYWYRQSLGQGLEFLIYFQGNSAPDKSGLPSDRFSAERTGGSVSTLTIQRTQQEDSAVYLCASSQPVNTEAFFGQGTRLTVV.

The V call is TRBV6-8, the J call TRBJ2-1, with D possibly being TRBD2 (5 bases). The CDR3 is made up of 14 amino acids. The germline V gene encodes CDR1 MNHGY and CDR2 SAAAGT. With 5 bases removed from V and 7 bases from J, the gap between germline ends came to 15 bases. The CDR3 bases are TGTGCCAGCAGTCCATCGACTACCCAGAATGAGCAGTTCTTC. This codes for CASSPSTTQNEQFF.

V is TRBV9 and J is TRBJ2-3, with 10 bases that match TRBD2. The CDR3 is 16 amino acids. Germline CDR1 is SGDLS and CDR2 is YYNGEE. V lost 4 bases and J lost 2; bases outside the gene matches: 7. CDR3 nucleotide sequence: TGTGCCAGCAGCTCCATGACTAGCGGGTACACAGATACGCAGTATTTT. It is translated as CASSSMTSGYTDTQYF.

Concerning this clone: One end of the junction varies from germline; a read error may be responsible. The gene calls are TRBV19 and TRBJ1-4; TRBD1 matches at 10 bases. The CDR3 has 15 residues. Germline CDR1 and CDR2: LNHDA and SQIVND (reference sequence). The CDR3 DNA reads TGTGCCAGTAGTGTAGACAGGGGGCAGGAAGAAAAACTGTTTTTT. It translates to CASSVDRGQEEKLFF.

The V and J genes are TRBV7-3 and TRBJ2-1; D possibly matches TRBD1 or TRBD2 (5 bases each). Per the germline V gene, CDR1 is SGHTA and CDR2 is FQGTGA. The CDR3 extends over 13 amino acids. V lost 4 bases and J lost 10, with 14 bases in between. The CDR3: CASSWRTSGEQFF. For the CDR3, the DNA is TGTGCCAGCAGCTGGAGGACAAGTGGCGAGCAGTTCTTC.

This clone was observed a few times. J is TRBJ1-2 and V is TRBV10-3; 10 bases align to TRBD1. CDR3 length: 17 residues. Looked up from germline, CDR1 is ENHRY and CDR2 is SYGVKD. V shed 10 bases, J shed 4 bases, and the junction held 18 bases outside the gene matches. CDR3 protein: CASLHSSTGTGAYGYTF. DNA of the CDR3: TGTGCCAGCCTCCATTCATCTACCGGGACAGGGGCCTATGGCTACACCTTC.

The chain recombines TRBV28 with TRBJ2-2; D assignment may be TRBD1 or TRBD2 (6 bases each). Trimming took off 8 bases at V and 1 base at J, with 11 bases between the two ends. Germline CDR1 MDHEN, CDR2 SYDVKM. This CDR3 spans 14 amino acids. CDR3 region: CASLRGQNTGELFF. CDR3 nucleotides: TGTGCCAGCCTCCGGGGGCAGAACACCGGGGAGCTGTTTTTT.

V gene TRBV29-1 combines with J gene TRBJ1-1; D is ambiguous. Germline CDR1 and CDR2: SQVTM and ANQGSEA. The CDR3 is 13 amino acids. V was shortened by 7 bases and J by 9 bases, with 21 bases between the two germline ends. CDR3 protein: CSARAPGLWKAFF. CDR3 sequence (DNA): TGCAGCGCGAGGGCCCCGGGCCTATGGAAAGCTTTCTTT.

The chain employs TRBV18 and TRBJ1-2, with D unresolved. V lost 4 bases to trimming and J lost 2 bases, with 11 bases between them. The CDR3 sequence is 14 residues long. Germline V gives CDR1 KGHSH, CDR2 LQKENI. Here the CDR3 reads CASSLENSNYGYTF. The CDR3 DNA sequence: TGTGCCAGCTCACTCGAGAATTCGAACTATGGCTACACCTTC.

V is TRBV2 and J is TRBJ2-2, with D possibly TRBD1 on 5 matching bases. Trimming cost V 8 bases and J 7 bases, with 14 bases left between them. Germline loops: CDR1 SNHLY, CDR2 FYNNEI. There are 13 residues in the CDR3. The CDR3 DNA is TGTGCCAGCTGGGGCGGCTCGGGCGGGGAGCTGTTTTTT. Encoded protein: CASWGGSGGELFF.

The rearrangement joins TRBV27 to TRBJ1-1, with 8 bases that match TRBD1. Trimming removed 5 bases from V and 4 bases from J; junction bases left unmatched: 12. CDR1 and CDR2 from the germline V gene are MNHEY and SMNVEV (reference sequence). This CDR3 spans 16 amino acids. Here the CDR3 DNA reads TGTGCCAGCAGTAACCACGGGACAGGTTCTTTCACTGAAGCTTTCTTT. The encoded protein is CASSNHGTGSFTEAFF.

The gene calls are TRBV7-2 and TRBJ2-5; 7 bases are shared with TRBD2. The CDR3 is 16 residues long. Trimming took 2 bases from V and 1 from J; bases not matched to a gene: 7. Germline CDR1 SGHTA, CDR2 FQGNSA. The CDR3 sequence is CASSLSSSGGQETQYF. CDR3 nucleotide sequence: TGTGCCAGCAGCTTATCTTCTAGCGGAGGCCAAGAGACCCAGTACTTC.

This sequence joins TRBV28 and TRBJ2-1; D ambiguous. Trimming removed 2 bases at V and 16 bases at J, with 15 bases between. The germline gives CDR1 MDHEN, CDR2 SYDVKM. The CDR3 consists of 12 residues. CDR3 residues: CASSLPPGVKFF. CDR3 sequence (DNA): TGTGCCAGCAGTTTACCACCAGGTGTCAAATTCTTC. The complete variable domain, with remaining parts taken from reference TRBV28 and TRBJ2-1, reads DVKVTQSSRYLVKRTGEKVFLECVQDMDHENMFWYRQDPGLGLRLIYFSYDVKMKEKGDIPEGYSVSREKKERFSLILESASTNQTSMYLCASSLPPGVKFFGPGTRLTVL.

This clone was found a few times. The CDR3 DNA follows: TGTGCCAGCAGTGAAAGTTGGGCAGGGTACTACGAGCAGTACTTC. Amino acids: CASSESWAGYYEQYF. This chain uses TRBV6-1 with TRBJ2-7; tentative D call: TRBD1 (5 bases). This CDR3 is built from 15 residues. The V gene's germline CDR1 is MNHNS and CDR2 SASEGT. Trimming stripped 2 bases from V and 3 bases from J, with 14 bases between.

The chain is built from TRBV7-3 and TRBJ2-1; D may be TRBD2 (6 bases). The CDR3 totals 14 residues. The germline V and J ends were trimmed by 5 bases and 4 bases, with 12 bases remaining between them. The germline V gene encodes CDR1 SGHTA and CDR2 FQGTGA. The CDR3 DNA sequence: TGTGCCAGCAGCCCACGGGGGTTTTACAATGAGCAGTTCTTC. This gives the protein CASSPRGFYNEQFF.

This clone was observed a few times. This chain joins TRBV6-5 and TRBJ1-4; possible D gene TRBD1, 6 bases. V was pared by 8 bases and J by 6 bases, with 16 bases between. Per germline, CDR1 MNHEY and CDR2 SVGAGI. This CDR3 contains 14 residues. CDR3: CASGGGQRYEKLFF. The DNA of the CDR3 is TGTGCCAGCGGGGGGGGGCAGCGTTATGAAAAACTGTTTTTT.

This clone was detected once. The J gene is TRBJ2-5, the V gene TRBV7-6; 9 nucleotides align to TRBD2. This CDR3 contains 15 residues. Germline CDR1 reads SGHVS; CDR2 reads FNYEAQ. V gave up 3 bases and J gave up 2 bases; unmatched junction bases: 4. The CDR3 spells CASSFATSGQETQYF. For the CDR3, the DNA is TGTGCCAGCAGCTTTGCAACTAGCGGGCAAGAGACCCAGTACTTC.

This chain links TRBV7-3 with TRBJ2-5; 8 positions agree with TRBD1. This CDR3 comprises 15 residues. Trimming took 2 bases from V and 7 from J; bases not matched to a gene: 9. Germline values: CDR1 SGHTA, CDR2 FQGTGA. The CDR3 loop reads CASSLGQGPLSTQYF. In nucleotides, the CDR3 is TGTGCCAGCAGCTTAGGACAGGGACCGCTGTCGACCCAGTACTTC.

V is TRBV29-1 and J is TRBJ2-1, with 9 bases identical to TRBD2. The trim removed 4 bases at V and 1 base at J, leaving 11 bases unmatched. CDR1 and CDR2 from the germline V gene are SQVTM and ANQGSEA. This CDR3 comprises 17 residues. Here the CDR3 reads CSVGGLAGRGSYNEQFF. For the CDR3, the DNA is TGCAGCGTTGGAGGGCTAGCGGGAAGGGGGTCCTACAATGAGCAGTTCTTC.

This clone was seen only once. The chain links TRBV7-9 to TRBJ1-4; D is perhaps TRBD1 (5 bases). The V end lost 4 bases, the J end lost 4 bases, and 22 bases lay between the germline ends. The germline gives CDR1 SEHNR, CDR2 FQNEAQ (reference sequence). There are 18 residues in the CDR3. The CDR3 protein is CASSSLRGPTEYNEKLFF. Here the CDR3 DNA reads TGTGCCAGCAGCTCTTTGCGGGGCCCGACGGAATATAATGAAAAACTGTTTTTT.